The sequence of this TCR beta chain was determined in a study of cytomegalovirus exposure and HLA in healthy donors. Turning to the study itself: A prior study identified 117 million unique TCR beta sequences from 190 million or so T cells. The early release's HLA-typed donors yielded some 85 million unique TCRs. Overall study findings and caveats: In vitro confirmation showed a few CMV-associated chains to be CMV antigen specific.

Healthy people donating bone marrow made up the donors. This clone was seen a single time. The antigen is not known. With 60 Vbeta and 13 Jbeta primers, the PCR was carried out. The protocol was immunoSEQ multiplex PCR, while the TCRdb copy is restricted to in-frame clones and leaves out a portion. There are 130,000 or so clones in the sample; around 80% occur only once, and more than 1.5% lies in the top ten. The sequenced sample was PBMCs. The receptor's source is a woman between 35 and 50 years old in good health and CMV-seronegative.

As DNA, the CDR3 is TGTGCCAGCAGCTTAGAACTGAGCTCCTACAATGAGCAGTTCTTC. It encodes CASSLELSSYNEQFF. V gene TRBV7-3 combines with J gene TRBJ2-1; D gene uncertain. CDR1 and CDR2 (germline): SGHTA, FQGTGA. This CDR3 is built from 15 residues. V lost 2 bases and J 0 bases, leaving 8 bases between the germline ends.